One T cell receptor (beta chain) is described in this entry. No antigen is known for it. The data derive from a study of a mutant IDH1 vaccine in newly diagnosed glioma. Study-level background: Eight vaccine doses were administered to patients at weeks 1, 3, 5, 7, 11, 15, 19 and 23. The initiation of vaccination occurred 4-6 weeks after radiotherapy alone, or with temozolomide cycles. Radiotherapy, temozolomide, or both had been given previously, and both were given to most. Study results and caveats: Overall, more than 80% of patients had vaccine-induced immune responses.

The time point: week 5, during vaccination. Mutant IDH1 20-mer peptide, at 300 ug, made up each vaccine dose, with topical imiquimod. Sequenced by immunoSEQ multiplex PCR; TCRdb stores in-frame clones only, minus some. This table holds around 50,000 clones, about 90% found once. This CDR3 region has 14 residues. Per germline, CDR1 WNHNN and CDR2 SYGVQD (reference sequence). V lost 0 bases and J lost 5; bases outside the gene matches: 3. The rearrangement links TRBV10-1 to TRBJ2-5, with 7 bases fitting TRBD1. The sample here was PBMCs, taken from a glioma patient whose treatment included an IDH1 peptide vaccine. The clonotype comes from a woman between 35 and 50 years old with glioma. The CDR3 nucleotides read TGCGCCAGCAGTGAGTCCAGGGGGATGGAGACCCAGTACTTC. Translation: CASSESRGMETQYF.